Listed below are T cell receptor beta chains from one sample, sequenced in a study of cytomegalovirus exposure and HLA in healthy donors. Clones were sequenced by immunoSEQ multiplex PCR, and TCRdb holds only the in-frame ones, with some missing. The sample has 150,000 to 200,000 clones, over 70% seen once. The sequencing sample was made of PBMCs. Receptors were obtained from a woman aged 30 to 39 in good health and CMV-seropositive. Each CDR3 is given with its conserved first and last residue. Expanded clones get a size class; other rows say once, few or many, or leave the size out.

j_call: TRBJ2-7; v_call: TRBV10-2; clone_size: .; cdr3_aa: CASSLLGLYEQYF
j_call: TRBJ1-1; v_call: TRBV11-2; clone_size: .; cdr3_aa: CASSLGGGGGNTEAFF
j_call: TRBJ2-1; v_call: TRBV5-4; clone_size: .; cdr3_aa: CASSPDLSSYNEQFF
j_call: TRBJ2-7; v_call: TRBV18; clone_size: .; cdr3_aa: CASSPPGQGPYEQYF
j_call: TRBJ2-1; v_call: TRBV29-1; clone_size: .; cdr3_aa: CSSGLPGDEQFF
j_call: TRBJ2-4; v_call: TRBV7-9; clone_size: .; cdr3_aa: CASSLSGPEGIQYF
j_call: TRBJ2-3; v_call: TRBV9; clone_size: .; cdr3_aa: CASSVRRGEGTDTQYF
j_call: TRBJ1-1; v_call: TRBV7-2; clone_size: .; cdr3_aa: CASSPGGTEAFF
j_call: TRBJ1-2; v_call: TRBV6-5; clone_size: .; cdr3_aa: CASSYSRFWGLYTF
j_call: TRBJ2-3; v_call: TRBV2; clone_size: few; cdr3_aa: CASSAQGGTDTQYF